This record covers a single TCR beta chain. The record originates from a study of blood T cell repertoires in COVID-19. Overall study: Spain, Italy and the United States supplied samples that represented acute and convalescent COVID-19. The cDNA or gDNA used as material had been derived from T cells, B-cell-depleted T cells, or PBMCs.

Per the original data handling: Estimation of nucleated cell counts relied on the amplification of reference gene primers. The method was immunoSEQ multiplex PCR; TCRdb's version includes in-frame clones alone and lacks a portion of them. V and J calls and clone size follow that table, whereas D and trimming were derived from the DNA. The sample gives around 400,000 clones, about 89% of which show up once; more than 9% is in the top ten. Followed longitudinally, the Seattle patients had been enrolled during active infection. V shed 2 bases, J shed 3 bases, and the junction held 2 bases outside the gene matches. The CDR3 runs to 13 residues. CDR1 SGHNT and CDR2 YYREEE come from the germline V gene (reference sequence).

The source is a woman aged 25 to 39 with COVID-19, enrolled during active disease. Sequenced: peripheral blood. This chain uses TRBV5-4 with TRBJ2-7; 7 bases map to TRBD1. The CDR3 DNA follows: TGTGCCAGCAGCTTCCAGGGGGTCTACGAGCAGTACTTC. Its translation is CASSFQGVYEQYF.